A single sample is the source of the 28 T cell receptor beta chains below, sequenced in a study of cytomegalovirus exposure and HLA in healthy donors. This PCR relied on a set of 60 Vbeta primers and 13 Jbeta primers. Profiled with immunoSEQ multiplex PCR; TCRdb holds only in-frame clones, not every one. This table holds fewer than 200,000 clones, roughly 87% found once. Sequenced sample: PBMCs. The receptors come from a girl younger than two in good health and CMV-seronegative.

This rearrangement joins TRBV7-9 to TRBJ2-7, with TRBD1 as a possible D gene (5 bases). Germline V gene lookup returns CDR1 SEHNR and CDR2 FQNEAQ (reference sequence). V lost 5 bases and J lost 4, with 15 bases in between. The length of the CDR3 is 14 residues. CDR3 in amino acids: CASSQNGATYEQYF. In nucleotides, the CDR3 is TGTGCCAGCAGCCAAAATGGGGCAACTTACGAGCAGTACTTC.

The chain combines TRBV5-4 with TRBJ2-1; D possibly corresponds to TRBD2 (6 bases). Trimming removed 3 bases at V and 0 bases at J, with 10 bases between. This CDR3 is built from 15 residues. The germline V gene encodes CDR1 SGHNT and CDR2 YYREEE (reference sequence). CDR3 sequence: CASSSGGDSYNEQFF. The CDR3 DNA reads TGTGCCAGCAGCTCCGGGGGAGACTCCTACAATGAGCAGTTCTTC.

The count of this clone is one. This chain links TRBV27 with TRBJ1-1; a weak D match, TRBD1 (6 bases). V dropped 6 bases and J dropped 1 base, with 12 bases sitting between them. There are 14 residues in the CDR3. Germline V CDR1 and CDR2: MNHEY, SMNVEV (reference sequence). The CDR3, as DNA: TGTGCCAGCAGCCCTAGGGGGGGGAACACTGAAGCTTTCTTT. Residues: CASSPRGGNTEAFF.

Worth noting for this clone: One end of the junction is discordant with germline, which a read error may explain. This rearrangement joins TRBV7-9 to TRBJ2-7, with TRBD2 identical over 9 bases. The CDR3 covers 15 residues. Germline V gives CDR1 SEHNR, CDR2 FQNEAQ (reference sequence). The CDR3 spells CSSSRWTSDFYEQYF. The CDR3 DNA reads as TGTTCCAGCAGCCGATGGACTAGCGATTTCTACGAGCAGTACTTC. The entire variable domain, with the rest obtained from reference TRBV7-9 and TRBJ2-7, is as follows: DTGVSQNPRHKITKRGQNVTFRCDPISEHNRLYWYRQTLGQGPEFLTYFQNEAQLEKSRLLSDRFSAERPKGSFSTLEIQRTEQGDSAMYLCSSSRWTSDFYEQYFGPGTRLTVT.

The CDR3 region has the DNA TGTGCCAGCAGCTTAGATCCGGGGTTCATGAACACTGAAGCTTTCTTT. This gives the protein CASSLDPGFMNTEAFF. This sequence joins TRBV7-8 and TRBJ1-1; D ambiguous. V dropped 1 base and J dropped 0 bases, with 12 bases sitting between them. CDR1 and CDR2 from the germline V gene are SGHVS and FQNEAQ. The CDR3 covers 16 residues.

This chain links TRBV27 with TRBJ2-5; D is perhaps TRBD2 (6 bases). CDR1 and CDR2 from the germline V gene are MNHEY and SMNVEV (reference sequence). There are 13 residues in the CDR3. Between the trimmed V and J ends, which lost 3 bases and 4 bases, there was a span of 9 bases. CDR3 in DNA: TGTGCCAGCAGTTTCGCGGGGCGAGAGACCCAGTACTTC. It encodes CASSFAGRETQYF.

This clone was found a few times. This chain joins TRBV19 and TRBJ1-2; D possibly corresponds to TRBD1 (5 bases). V dropped 1 base and J dropped 5 bases, with 17 bases sitting between them. Germline V gene lookup returns CDR1 LNHDA and CDR2 SQIVND (reference sequence). CDR3 length equals 16 residues. The CDR3 DNA sequence: TGTGCCAGTAGTATAGTGGCCGGGGGTGTAGGGTATGGCTACACCTTC. Translation: CASSIVAGGVGYGYTF.

The chain joins TRBV20-1 to TRBJ2-2, with D unresolved. This CDR3 is 11 amino acids long. Trimming shortened V by 3 bases and J by 6 bases, and 5 bases separated the two germline ends. Germline V gene lookup returns CDR1 DFQATT and CDR2 SNEGSKA (reference sequence). The CDR3 sequence is CSASTSGELFF. The CDR3 DNA follows: TGCAGTGCTAGTACTTCCGGGGAGCTGTTTTTT.

The rearrangement joins TRBV6-1 to TRBJ2-1; D gene ambiguous. Germline assignment: CDR1 MNHNS and CDR2 SASEGT. This CDR3 region has 13 residues. The V gene lost 7 bases and the J gene lost 0 bases, with 7 bases spanning the gap. The CDR3 loop is CASTPSSYNEQFF. As DNA, the CDR3 is TGTGCCAGCACCCCTAGCTCCTACAATGAGCAGTTCTTC.

The gene calls are TRBV4-1 and TRBJ2-5; 11 nucleotides match TRBD2. This CDR3 is built from 19 residues. Per germline, CDR1 MGHRA and CDR2 YSYEKL. Germline trimming cut 3 bases from V and 1 base from J; bases unmatched to any gene: 13. This CDR3 reads CASSQTPGLAALTQETQYF. The CDR3 nucleotides are TGCGCCAGCAGCCAGACCCCGGGACTAGCGGCTCTAACCCAAGAGACCCAGTACTTC.

This sequence joins TRBV7-9 and TRBJ2-3; 8 positions agree with TRBD1. Germline values: CDR1 SEHNR, CDR2 FQNEAQ (reference sequence). The junction had 9 bases not matched to a gene; V was cut back by 5 bases and J by 2 bases. CDR3 length equals 16 residues. CDR3 region: CASSPAGTGATDTQYF. The CDR3 DNA sequence: TGTGCCAGCAGCCCGGCCGGGACAGGTGCCACAGATACGCAGTATTTT.

The gene calls are TRBV30 and TRBJ2-1; 9 bases line up with TRBD2. This CDR3 contains 12 residues. V shed 2 bases and J 9 bases; nucleotides not matched to a gene: 2. CDR1 and CDR2 (germline): GTSNPN, SVGIG (reference sequence). Here the CDR3 DNA reads TGTGCCTGGAGTATGACTAGCGGTGAGCAGTTCTTC. It is translated as CAWSMTSGEQFF.

The chain has TRBV4-3 and TRBJ2-2; D may be TRBD1 (6 bases). The V end lost 0 bases, the J end lost 7 bases, and 9 bases lay between the germline ends. This CDR3 contains 14 residues. From germline, CDR1 is LGHNA and CDR2 YSLEER. CDR3 nucleotide sequence: TGCGCCAGCAGCCAAGATTGGGGGCTCGGGGAGCTGTTTTTT. Translation: CASSQDWGLGELFF.

This chain links TRBV6-5 with TRBJ2-7; 7 bases agree with TRBD1. Losses at the gene ends were 2 bases for V and 4 bases for J; bases not matched to a gene: 5. The germline V gene encodes CDR1 MNHEY and CDR2 SVGAGI. This CDR3 region has 14 residues. CDR3 sequence reads: CASSYGQGVYEQYF. CDR3 bases: TGTGCCAGCAGTTACGGGCAGGGGGTGTACGAGCAGTACTTC.

V is TRBV27 and J is TRBJ2-7, with TRBD1 identical over 9 bases. The V and J ends lost 5 bases and 3 bases, in that order; junction bases with no gene match: 8. Germline V gene sequence: CDR1 MNHEY, CDR2 SMNVEV (reference sequence). The length of the CDR3 is 15 residues. In nucleotides, the CDR3 is TGTGCCAGCAGTGTACTCGGGACAGGGTTCTACGAGCAGTACTTC. It yields the protein CASSVLGTGFYEQYF.

This clone was seen just once. Other nucleotide sequences in the sample specify the same CDR3. The rearrangement links TRBV20-1 to TRBJ1-2; D is unclear. V shed 3 bases and J shed 2 bases, with 4 bases lying between them. This CDR3 is 11 amino acids long. Germline V CDR1 and CDR2: DFQATT, SNEGSKA (reference sequence). The CDR3 DNA sequence: TGCAGTGCTAGCCTCAACTATGGCTACACCTTC. This translates into CSASLNYGYTF.

The V gene is TRBV6-1, the J gene TRBJ2-7; no clear D. The CDR3 totals 15 residues. Germline V gene data show CDR1 as MNHNS and CDR2 as SASEGT. Deletions cut 2 bases from V and 1 base from J, with 12 bases between. In nucleotides, the CDR3 is TGTGCCAGCAGTGAATTTACACCACCGTCCTACGAGCAGTACTTC. It encodes CASSEFTPPSYEQYF.

This clone has only a few counts. The chain combines TRBV27 with TRBJ2-7, with 9 bases lining up with TRBD1. With V trimmed by 6 bases and J by 4 bases, 10 bases remained unmatched. The germline CDR1 and CDR2 sequences are MNHEY and SMNVEV (reference sequence). There are 15 residues in the CDR3. The CDR3 bases are TGTGCCAGCAGCCCGACCGGGACAGGGTTATACGAGCAGTACTTC. Its protein is CASSPTGTGLYEQYF.

The chain has TRBV10-1 and TRBJ2-1; D might be TRBD2 (6 bases). This CDR3 spans 14 amino acids. Germline V gene lookup returns CDR1 WNHNN and CDR2 SYGVQD (reference sequence). Trimming left V 2 bases short and J 7 bases short, with 12 bases between. This CDR3 reads CASSEALALNEQFF. CDR3 bases: TGCGCCAGCAGTGAGGCACTAGCCTTGAATGAGCAGTTCTTC.

This chain joins TRBV10-3 and TRBJ2-1; the D gene is possibly TRBD2 (7 bases). Germline V lookup: CDR1 ENHRY, CDR2 SYGVKD. CDR3 size: 15 residues. V lost 8 bases and J lost 10, with 24 bases in between. CDR3 amino acids: CAIRGSGGGEGEQFF. CDR3 DNA sequence: TGTGCCATCCGCGGGAGTGGCGGGGGCGAGGGGGAGCAGTTCTTC.

The CDR3 coding sequence is TGTGCCATCAGTGAGTCGGGCGATTCACCCCTCCACTTT. This encodes CAISESGDSPLHF. The chain joins TRBV10-3 to TRBJ1-6; no reliable D call. CDR1 ENHRY and CDR2 SYGVKD come from the germline V gene. The CDR3 consists of 13 residues. The V end lost 0 bases, the J end lost 8 bases, and 5 bases lay between the germline ends.

The chain recombines TRBV10-3 with TRBJ2-2; TRBD1 agrees at 10 bases. The CDR3 has 15 residues. From germline, CDR1 is ENHRY and CDR2 SYGVKD. J lost 6 bases, V lost 6 bases, and 7 bases had no gene match. Here the CDR3 DNA reads TGTGCCATCAGGGGGACAGGGGATATATCCGGGGAGCTGTTTTTT. Translated, it gives CAIRGTGDISGELFF.

This chain joins TRBV2 and TRBJ2-3, with TRBD1 matching over 7 bases. The germline V gene encodes CDR1 SNHLY and CDR2 FYNNEI. V lost 5 bases to trimming and J lost 2 bases; unmatched junction nucleotides: 7. The CDR3 runs 15 residues. The CDR3 loop reads CASSYRDSFTDTQYF. The CDR3 nucleotides are TGTGCCAGCAGTTACCGGGACAGTTTCACAGATACGCAGTATTTT.

The V and J genes are TRBV5-3 and TRBJ2-7; a weak D match, TRBD2 (6 bases). TRBV5-3 is an ORF, and what it does is uncertain. This CDR3 has 16 residues. The germline V and J ends were trimmed by 0 bases and 1 base, with 14 bases remaining between them. The CDR3, as DNA: TGTGCCAGAAGCTTGGTGAATCAGCGGGTGTCCTACGAGCAGTACTTC. This gives the protein CARSLVNQRVSYEQYF.

This chain connects TRBV29-1 to TRBJ2-5, with a possible D match to TRBD1 (6 bases). This CDR3 region has 13 residues. Trimming left V 6 bases short and J 0 bases short, with 11 bases between. Germline V gene data show CDR1 as SQVTM and CDR2 as ANQGSEA. The CDR3 sequence: CSVITGYQETQYF. The CDR3 region has the DNA TGCAGCGTGATCACAGGGTACCAAGAGACCCAGTACTTC.

V gene TRBV5-1 combines with J gene TRBJ2-7, with D unclear. The germline CDR1 and CDR2 sequences are SGHRS and YFSETQ. CDR3 length: 17 amino acids. The V gene lost 3 bases and the J gene lost 1 base, with 20 bases spanning the gap. Here the CDR3 reads CASSSYFRYSSSYEQYF. Written as DNA, the CDR3 is TGCGCCAGCAGCTCTTACTTCCGGTACAGTTCTTCCTACGAGCAGTACTTC.

V usage is TRBV21-1 and J usage is TRBJ1-1; the tabulated D call, TRBD1, remains unverified against the DNA. TRBV21-1 is tagged as a pseudogene. CDR3 size: 15 residues. The CDR3 reads CASTEGARRGTEAFF. The CDR3 DNA is TGTGCCAGCACCGAGGGTGCCCGCAGGGGCACTGAAGCTTTCTTT.

The genes are TRBV4-1 and TRBJ2-5, with D maybe TRBD2 (6 bases). The germline V gene encodes CDR1 MGHRA and CDR2 YSYEKL. V lost 1 base and J 4 bases, leaving 10 bases between the germline ends. This CDR3 has 14 residues. CDR3 loop: CASSQGLAVETQYF. CDR3 sequence (DNA): TGCGCCAGCAGCCAAGGGTTAGCGGTAGAGACCCAGTACTTC.